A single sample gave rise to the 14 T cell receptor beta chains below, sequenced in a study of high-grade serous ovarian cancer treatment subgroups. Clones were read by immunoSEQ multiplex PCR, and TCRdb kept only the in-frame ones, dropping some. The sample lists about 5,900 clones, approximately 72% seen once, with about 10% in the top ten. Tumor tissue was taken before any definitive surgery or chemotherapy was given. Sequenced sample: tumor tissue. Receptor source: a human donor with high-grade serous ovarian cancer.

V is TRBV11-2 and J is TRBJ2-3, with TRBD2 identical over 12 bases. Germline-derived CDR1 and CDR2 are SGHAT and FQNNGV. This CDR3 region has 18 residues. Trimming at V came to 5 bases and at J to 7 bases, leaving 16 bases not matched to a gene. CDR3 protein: CASSLLGASGGAWNTQYF. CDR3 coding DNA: TGTGCCAGCAGCCTCCTCGGGGCTAGCGGGGGGGCCTGGAATACGCAGTATTTT.

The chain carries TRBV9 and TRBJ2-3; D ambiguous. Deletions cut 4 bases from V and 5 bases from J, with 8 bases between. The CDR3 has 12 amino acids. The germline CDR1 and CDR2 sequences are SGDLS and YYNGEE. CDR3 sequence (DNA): TGTGCCAGCAGCCTCCGGCAAGATACGCAGTATTTT. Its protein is CASSLRQDTQYF.

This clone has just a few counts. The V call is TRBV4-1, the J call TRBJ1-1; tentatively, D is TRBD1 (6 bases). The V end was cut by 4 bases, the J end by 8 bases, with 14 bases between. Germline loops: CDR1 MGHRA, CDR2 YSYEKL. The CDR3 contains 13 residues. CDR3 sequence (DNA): TGCGCCAGCAGCCCCACAGGGCTTAGAGAAGCTTTCTTT. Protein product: CASSPTGLREAFF.

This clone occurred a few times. CDR3 region: CASSLSASLANEQFF. CDR3 nucleotide sequence: TGTGCCAGCAGTTTATCGGCTAGCTTGGCCAATGAGCAGTTCTTC. The V and J genes are TRBV27 and TRBJ2-1, with a possible D match to TRBD2 (5 bases). This CDR3 spans 15 amino acids. Germline values: CDR1 MNHEY, CDR2 SMNVEV (reference sequence). With 0 bases removed from V and 6 bases from J, the gap between germline ends came to 12 bases.

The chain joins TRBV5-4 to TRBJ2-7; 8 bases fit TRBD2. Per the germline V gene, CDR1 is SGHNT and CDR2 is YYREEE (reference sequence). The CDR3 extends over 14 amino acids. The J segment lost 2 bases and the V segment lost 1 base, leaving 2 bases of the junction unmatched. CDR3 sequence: CASSLPGGAYEQYF. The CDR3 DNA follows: TGTGCCAGCAGCTTGCCGGGGGGGGCCTACGAGCAGTACTTC.

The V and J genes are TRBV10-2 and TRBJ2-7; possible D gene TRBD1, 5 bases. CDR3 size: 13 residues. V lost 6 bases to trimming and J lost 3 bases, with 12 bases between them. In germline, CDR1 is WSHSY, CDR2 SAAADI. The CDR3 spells CASRDQGFYEQYF. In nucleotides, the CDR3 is TGCGCCAGCAGGGACCAGGGCTTCTACGAGCAGTACTTC.

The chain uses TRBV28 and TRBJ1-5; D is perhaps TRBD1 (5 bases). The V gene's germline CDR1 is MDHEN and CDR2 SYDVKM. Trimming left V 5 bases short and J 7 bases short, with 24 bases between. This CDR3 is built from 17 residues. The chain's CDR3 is CASSPRGVGVGRQPQHF. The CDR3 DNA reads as TGTGCCAGCAGTCCCCGGGGGGTGGGGGTAGGGCGCCAGCCCCAGCATTTT.

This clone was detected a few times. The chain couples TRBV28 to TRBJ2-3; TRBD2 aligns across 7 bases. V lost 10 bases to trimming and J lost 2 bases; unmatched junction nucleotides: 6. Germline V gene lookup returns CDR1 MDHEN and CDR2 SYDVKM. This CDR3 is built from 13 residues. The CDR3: CATAGDPTDTQYF. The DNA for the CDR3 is TGTGCCACCGCGGGGGATCCCACAGATACGCAGTATTTT.

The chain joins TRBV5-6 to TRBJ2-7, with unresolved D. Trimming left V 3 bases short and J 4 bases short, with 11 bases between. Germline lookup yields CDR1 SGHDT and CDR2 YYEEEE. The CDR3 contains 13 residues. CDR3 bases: TGTGCCAGCAGCTCCCGAAGCCTTTACGAGCAGTACTTC. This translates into CASSSRSLYEQYF.

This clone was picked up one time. The CDR3 region is CASTGTVLNGNTIYF. The DNA for the CDR3 is TGTGCCAGCACCGGGACAGTTTTAAATGGAAACACCATATATTTT. This rearrangement joins TRBV6-1 to TRBJ1-3, with 7 bases aligning to TRBD1. The trim removed 7 bases at V and 3 bases at J, leaving 9 bases unmatched. Germline V CDR1 and CDR2: MNHNS, SASEGT. The CDR3 runs to 15 residues.

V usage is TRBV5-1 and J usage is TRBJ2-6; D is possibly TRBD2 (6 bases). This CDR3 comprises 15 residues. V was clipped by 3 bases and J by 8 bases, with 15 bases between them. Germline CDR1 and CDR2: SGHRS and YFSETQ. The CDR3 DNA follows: TGCGCCAGCAGCTCAACCCCCGGGAGAACCAACGTCCTGACTTTC. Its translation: CASSSTPGRTNVLTF.

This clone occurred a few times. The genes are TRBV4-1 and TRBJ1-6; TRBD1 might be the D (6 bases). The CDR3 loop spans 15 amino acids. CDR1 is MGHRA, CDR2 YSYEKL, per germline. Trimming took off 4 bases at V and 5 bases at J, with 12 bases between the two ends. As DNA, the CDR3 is TGCGCCAGCAGCCCCGACAGGACCGATAATTCACCCCTCCACTTT. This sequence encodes CASSPDRTDNSPLHF.

The CDR3 region is CASIPVQSLYEQFF. For the CDR3, the DNA is TGTGCCAGCATTCCGGTGCAGTCTTTGTATGAGCAGTTCTTC. The chain uses TRBV2 and TRBJ2-1; D gene ambiguous. CDR3 length: 14 residues. Germline CDR1 reads SNHLY; CDR2 reads FYNNEI. V was pared by 7 bases and J by 8 bases, with 18 bases between.

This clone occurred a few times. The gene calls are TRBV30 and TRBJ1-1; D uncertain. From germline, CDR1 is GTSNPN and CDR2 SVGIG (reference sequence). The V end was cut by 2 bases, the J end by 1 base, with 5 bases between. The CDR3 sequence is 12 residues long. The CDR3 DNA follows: TGTGCCTGGAGTAGCCAGAACACTGAAGCTTTCTTT. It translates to CAWSSQNTEAFF.